The clone carrying this TCR beta chain was counted a few times. Its target is unknown. This sample is part of a study of identical twins. Study-level results: Beta out-of-frame sequences showed weaker excess sharing between twins. Fewer insertions characterized abundant cord blood beta clonotypes, whereas memory repertoires showed none.

MiXCR was run by TCRdb on the 5' RACE reads, yielding one entry per CDR3 protein. This table holds roughly 500,000 distinct CDR3 sequences, 22% found once. This same sample was also taken into another study, of T cells expressing NK-cell markers. According to that study: Researchers got TCR beta repertoires out of sorted CD3+CD56+NKG2C+, CD3+CD56+NKG2C- and CD3+CD56-NKG2C+ T cells.

The clonotype was recovered from a woman between 18 and 29 years old in good health. Sequencing was performed on CD4+ T cells sorted from blood.

As DNA, the CDR3 is TGTGCCAGCAGCTTGGCCGGGGCGGGAGCGCAGCAGTATTTT. This translates into CASSLAGAGAQQYF. The chain couples TRBV5-5 to TRBJ2-3, with 7 bases matching TRBD2. Germline-derived CDR1 and CDR2 are SGHKS and YYEKEE (reference sequence). Losses at the gene ends were 0 bases for V and 11 bases for J; bases not matched to a gene: 9. This CDR3 has 14 amino acids.